A selection of T cell receptor beta chains follows, all from one sample in a study of cytomegalovirus exposure and HLA in healthy donors. The table came from immunoSEQ multiplex PCR; TCRdb's copy has only in-frame clones and leaves some out. The repertoire holds just over 150,000 clones, with 84% as singletons. The material sequenced was PBMCs. Receptor source: a man aged 45 to 65 in good health and CMV-seropositive. Both conserved end residues are part of each CDR3. Each record gives: J gene, V gene, clone size, D gene, CDR3 protein, CDR3 DNA. D genes are given only for firm matches. Clone size appears in some rows only: once, few, many, or a class for an expanded clone.

TRBJ1-1	TRBV9	NA	NA	CASSVGQGETFF	TGTGCCAGCAGCGTAGGCCAGGGTGAAACTTTCTTT
TRBJ2-3	TRBV19	NA	NA	CAIQGGEGTDTQYF	TGTGCCATCCAAGGGGGGGAGGGAACAGATACGCAGTATTTT
TRBJ2-1	TRBV29-1	once	TRBD1	CSVEDGAGGSYNEQFF	TGCAGCGTTGAAGATGGGGCAGGGGGCTCCTACAATGAGCAGTTCTTC
TRBJ1-3	TRBV5-4	NA	TRBD1	CASSSGGSGNTIYF	TGTGCCAGCAGCTCAGGGGGATCTGGAAACACCATATATTTT
TRBJ1-3	TRBV5-1	NA	NA	CASSEGVSGNTIYF	TGCGCCAGCAGCGAAGGGGTATCTGGAAACACCATATATTTT
TRBJ2-7	TRBV7-9	NA	NA	CASSSLRSGASVQYF	TGTGCCAGCAGCTCCCTCCGGTCGGGAGCCTCGGTACAGTACTTC
TRBJ2-1	TRBV27	once	TRBD2	CASGDYLYNEQFF	TGTGCCAGCGGGGACTACCTCTACAATGAGCAGTTCTTC
TRBJ1-4	TRBV6-5	NA	NA	CASSYSTRLTNEKLFF	TGTGCCAGCAGTTACTCGACACGGTTAACTAATGAAAAACTGTTTTTT
TRBJ1-1	TRBV4-2	NA	NA	CASSQATGPAFF	TGTGCCAGCAGCCAAGCGACAGGCCCAGCTTTCTTT
TRBJ2-4	TRBV7-2	NA	NA	CASSPNTAGHIQYF	TGTGCCAGCAGCCCAAACACGGCTGGGCACATTCAGTACTTC
TRBJ1-6	TRBV7-3	once	TRBD1	CASSWTGDSPLHF	TGTGCCAGCAGCTGGACAGGGGACTCACCCCTCCACTTT
TRBJ2-1	TRBV25-1	NA	TRBD1	CASSEWTGGKDEQFF	TGTGCCAGCAGTGAGTGGACAGGGGGCAAGGATGAGCAGTTCTTC
TRBJ2-5	TRBV7-7	NA	TRBD1	CASSSGQGETQYF	TGTGCTAGCAGCTCCGGACAGGGAGAGACCCAGTACTTC
TRBJ2-3	TRBV7-2	NA	TRBD2	CASSPQWRGAQDTQYF	TGTGCCAGCAGCCCCCAGTGGCGGGGGGCCCAGGATACGCAGTATTTT
TRBJ1-5	TRBV7-9	NA	NA	CASSHPDLEGHQPQHF	TGTGCCAGCAGCCACCCGGACCTAGAGGGTCATCAGCCCCAGCATTTT
TRBJ1-2	TRBV28	NA	NA	CASSFSSKPPYGYTF	TGTGCCAGCAGTTTCAGTAGCAAGCCGCCTTATGGCTACACCTTC
TRBJ2-5	TRBV4-2	once	TRBD2	CASSQTGGSRETQYF	TGTGCCAGCAGCCAAACGGGAGGCTCTCGAGAGACCCAGTACTTC
TRBJ2-6	TRBV5-3	NA	TRBD1	CARITKQGQAGANVLTF	TGTGCCAGAATCACAAAACAGGGGCAGGCTGGGGCCAACGTCCTGACTTTC
TRBJ2-5	TRBV29-1	NA	NA	CSFPNNHQGGTQYF	TGCAGCTTCCCCAATAATCACCAGGGGGGGACCCAGTACTTC
TRBJ1-1	TRBV2	NA	TRBD1	CASSPDRGREDEAFF	TGTGCCAGCAGTCCGGACAGGGGGCGAGAGGATGAAGCTTTCTTT
TRBJ2-7	TRBV2	NA	TRBD2	CASRETSWEGEQYF	TGTGCCAGCAGGGAGACTAGCTGGGAAGGCGAGCAGTACTTC
TRBJ2-6	TRBV27	NA	NA	CASSPWTVLLSGANVLTF	TGTGCCAGCAGTCCCTGGACAGTCCTGCTCTCTGGGGCCAACGTCCTGACTTTC
TRBJ1-5	TRBV6-5	NA	TRBD1	CASSSGQRANQPQHF	TGTGCCAGCAGCTCGGGACAGAGAGCCAATCAGCCCCAGCATTTT
TRBJ2-3	TRBV6-1	NA	TRBD2	CASTTSGGAVDTQYF	TGTGCCAGCACCACTAGCGGGGGGGCGGTAGATACGCAGTATTTT
TRBJ2-6	TRBV9	NA	NA	CASGPGSGGANVLTF	TGTGCCAGCGGGCCGGGGTCAGGAGGGGCCAACGTCCTGACTTTC
TRBJ1-5	TRBV11-2	NA	NA	CASSLDGGRRPQHF	TGTGCCAGCAGCTTAGACGGGGGGAGGCGGCCCCAGCATTTT
TRBJ1-5	TRBV10-3	once	NA	CAISESPLVGRVGKPQHF	TGTGCCATCAGTGAGTCTCCTTTAGTGGGGAGGGTCGGGAAGCCCCAGCATTTT
TRBJ2-6	TRBV6-1	NA	NA	CASSEWASLSGANVLTF	TGTGCCAGCAGTGAATGGGCCTCTTTGTCTGGGGCCAACGTCCTGACTTTC
TRBJ2-5	TRBV4-1	many	TRBD1	CASSSPGTGRETQYF	TGCGCCAGCAGCTCCCCGGGGACAGGGAGAGAGACCCAGTACTTC
TRBJ2-1	TRBV9	NA	TRBD2	CASSGGGLAANEQFF	TGTGCCAGCAGCGGAGGCGGACTAGCGGCCAATGAGCAGTTCTTC
TRBJ2-3	TRBV10-1	NA	TRBD1	CASGNAGTADTQYF	TGCGCCAGCGGCAACGCCGGGACAGCAGATACGCAGTATTTT
TRBJ2-1	TRBV27	NA	TRBD1	CASSPGTVSYNEQFF	TGTGCCAGCAGTCCGGGGACAGTCTCCTACAATGAGCAGTTCTTC
TRBJ1-2	TRBV2	NA	TRBD1	CASSEATGGFGYTF	TGTGCCAGCAGTGAGGCTACAGGGGGTTTTGGCTACACCTTC
TRBJ2-7	TRBV11-2	NA	TRBD1	CASSFPAGGIDEQYF	TGTGCCAGCAGCTTCCCGGCAGGGGGTATCGACGAGCAGTACTTC
TRBJ2-3	TRBV7-3	NA	TRBD1	CASSLGPGQGRTDTQYF	TGTGCCAGCAGCTTGGGTCCCGGACAGGGTAGGACAGATACGCAGTATTTT
TRBJ1-2	TRBV10-3	NA	TRBD1	CAIRLQGGYTF	TGTGCCATCAGGTTACAGGGGGGCTACACCTTC
TRBJ2-7	TRBV6-6	NA	NA	CASSSSGSSYEQYF	TGTGCCAGCAGTTCAAGCGGAAGCTCCTACGAGCAGTACTTC
TRBJ1-2	TRBV2	once	TRBD1	CASKEGAGNYGYTF	TGTGCCAGCAAAGAGGGGGCGGGAAACTATGGCTACACCTTC
TRBJ2-4	TRBV5-1	NA	TRBD1	CASSPTGFLAKNIQYF	TGCGCCAGCAGCCCGACAGGGTTTTTAGCCAAAAACATTCAGTACTTC
TRBJ1-4	TRBV15	NA	TRBD1	CATSRGQGGYEKLFF	TGTGCCACCAGCAGAGGACAGGGAGGCTATGAAAAACTGTTTTTT
TRBJ2-3	TRBV5-8	NA	NA	CASSTLRTAAGGDTQYF	TGTGCCAGCAGCACCCTACGGACAGCCGCAGGCGGAGATACGCAGTATTTT
TRBJ1-4	TRBV18	NA	TRBD1	CASSIAGGAELFF	TGTGCCAGCTCCATAGCAGGGGGCGCGGAACTGTTTTTT
TRBJ2-7	TRBV6-6	NA	NA	CASSFSTGYEQYF	TGTGCCAGCAGTTTCTCGACGGGGTACGAGCAGTACTTC
TRBJ2-7	TRBV4-2	NA	TRBD2	CASSQLAANSYEQYF	TGTGCCAGCAGCCAACTAGCGGCCAACTCCTACGAGCAGTACTTC
TRBJ1-4	TRBV2	NA	TRBD1	CASSPRQGTGEKLFF	TGTGCCAGCAGTCCTAGACAGGGTACTGGCGAAAAACTGTTTTTT
TRBJ2-1	TRBV7-6	NA	TRBD2	CASSSTSGGYNEQFF	TGTGCCAGCAGCTCCACTAGCGGGGGGTACAATGAGCAGTTCTTC
TRBJ1-1	TRBV11-2	NA	TRBD1	CASSLDPETGGDTEAFF	TGTGCCAGCAGCTTAGATCCCGAGACAGGGGGTGACACTGAAGCTTTCTTT
TRBJ2-2	TRBV7-9	NA	NA	CASSLTLAGTGELFF	TGTGCCAGCAGCCTCACACTAGCAGGCACCGGGGAGCTGTTTTTT
TRBJ2-2	TRBV19	NA	NA	CASSTPNSGELFF	TGTGCCAGTAGTACCCCGAACTCCGGGGAGCTGTTTTTT
TRBJ2-3	TRBV2	NA	NA	CASSENGGTTTDTQYF	TGTGCCAGCAGTGAAAACGGCGGGACCACCACAGATACGCAGTATTTT
TRBJ2-1	TRBV29-1	NA	TRBD2	CSVEEGLAGSTRYNEQFF	TGCAGCGTTGAAGAAGGACTAGCGGGGTCGACACGCTACAATGAGCAGTTCTTC
TRBJ1-3	TRBV9	NA	NA	CASSPNPGAGLGDTIYF	TGTGCCAGCAGCCCAAACCCAGGCGCAGGACTCGGGGACACCATATATTTT
TRBJ2-5	TRBV29-1	NA	NA	CSVEVQEETQYF	TGCAGCGTTGAGGTCCAGGAAGAGACCCAGTACTTC